These 10 T cell receptor beta chains were sequenced from one sample in a study of T cells after yellow fever vaccination. From the 5' RACE reads, TCRdb called clonotypes with MiXCR, one entry per CDR3 protein. The table lists about 310,000 distinct CDR3 sequences, approximately 3.8% of them singletons. The sample here was PBMCs, taken on the day of the yellow fever booster vaccination. These receptors originate from a man between 18 and 35 years old who received the YFV17D yellow fever vaccine.

This clonotype was counted at least ten times. The rearrangement joins TRBV7-3 to TRBJ2-2; D gene unclear. The CDR3 spans 12 residues. Germline values: CDR1 SGHTA, CDR2 FQGTGA. V was trimmed by 5 bases and J by 5 bases, leaving 6 bases between them. The CDR3 loop is CASSMGTGELFF. The CDR3 DNA is TGTGCCAGCAGCATGGGGACCGGGGAGCTGTTTTTT.

There are a few counts of this clonotype. The chain links TRBV7-3 to TRBJ2-2; no clear D. V was trimmed by 4 bases and J by 6 bases, leaving 12 bases between them. The CDR3 spans 14 residues. CDR1 SGHTA and CDR2 FQGTGA come from the germline V gene. This CDR3 is CASSYDPVAGELFF. In DNA, the CDR3 is TGTGCCAGCAGCTACGACCCAGTGGCCGGGGAGCTGTTTTTT. The whole variable domain, filled in from reference TRBV7-3 and TRBJ2-2, reads GAGVSQTPSNKVTEKGKYVELRCDPISGHTALYWYRQSLGQGPEFLIYFQGTGAADDSGLPNDRFFAVRPEGSVSTLKIQRTERGDSAVYLCASSYDPVAGELFFGEGSRLTVL.

Only a few counts were recorded for this clonotype. The V and J genes are TRBV5-1 and TRBJ1-3; no firm D call. CDR3 length equals 16 residues. Trimming removed 4 bases from V and 3 bases from J, with 17 bases in between. The V gene's germline CDR1 is SGHRS and CDR2 YFSETQ. The chain's CDR3 is CASSPNLSSDGNTIYF. In DNA form, the CDR3 reads TGCGCCAGCAGCCCAAATTTGAGCTCGGATGGAAACACCATATATTTT.

V gene TRBV6-5 combines with J gene TRBJ1-2; no clear D gene. CDR1 MNHEY and CDR2 SVGAGI come from the germline V gene. This CDR3 is 13 amino acids long. V lost 6 bases and J 0 bases, leaving 8 bases between the germline ends. CDR3 nucleotides: TGTGCCAGCAGGACCGGGACTAACTATGGCTACACCTTC. Protein product: CASRTGTNYGYTF.

In its sample, this clonotype was seen many times. The chain combines TRBV4-2 with TRBJ2-3; a possible D gene is TRBD1 (6 bases). The length of the CDR3 is 20 residues. V lost 0 bases, J lost 4 bases, and 26 bases lay in between. Germline V gives CDR1 LGHNA, CDR2 YNFKEQ. CDR3 region: CASSQDPAARGGGLADTQYF. The CDR3 bases are TGTGCCAGCAGCCAAGATCCGGCAGCCCGAGGTGGGGGCCTCGCAGATACGCAGTATTTT.

The genes are TRBV11-2 and TRBJ2-3; 8 bases are a match to TRBD2. CDR3 length equals 14 residues. The J segment lost 6 bases and the V segment lost 4 bases, leaving 6 bases of the junction unmatched. The V gene's germline CDR1 is SGHAT and CDR2 FQNNGV. The CDR3 sequence: CASSSTSAGDTQYF. The CDR3 DNA sequence: TGTGCCAGCAGCTCGACTAGCGCAGGTGATACGCAGTATTTT.

V and J are TRBV29-1 and TRBJ2-5; D is ambiguous. The CDR3 is 15 amino acids. CDR1 SQVTM and CDR2 ANQGSEA come from the germline V gene. V lost 4 bases, J lost 1 base, and 16 bases lay in between. The CDR3 sequence: CSVVQERFFQETQYF. CDR3 DNA: TGCAGCGTTGTCCAGGAAAGGTTTTTCCAAGAGACCCAGTACTTC.

Many counts were recorded for this clonotype. The rearrangement uses TRBV6-6 and TRBJ2-6; the D gene is possibly TRBD1 (5 bases). Germline V gene lookup returns CDR1 MNHNY and CDR2 SVGAGI (reference sequence). The V end was cut by 6 bases, the J end by 2 bases, with 14 bases between. The length of the CDR3 is 16 residues. DNA of the CDR3: TGTGCCAGCAGACCTAAGAACAGGCCTGGGGCCAACGTCCTGACTTTC. Its protein product is CASRPKNRPGANVLTF.

This clonotype was found a few times. J is TRBJ2-1 and V is TRBV14; D is uncertain. CDR1 and CDR2 (germline): SGHDN, FVKESK. The CDR3 loop spans 12 amino acids. The germline V and J ends were trimmed by 4 bases and 8 bases, with 9 bases remaining between them. The CDR3 reads CASSLVIDEQFF. DNA for the CDR3: TGTGCCAGCAGCCTTGTTATTGATGAGCAGTTCTTC.

This clonotype was detected many times. The V and J genes are TRBV21-1 and TRBJ2-4; the D call TRBD1 from the table was never checked on the DNA. TRBV21-1 is given as a pseudogene. The CDR3 contains 20 residues. As DNA, the CDR3 is TGTGCCAGCAGCAAAGAGTTGGACACCAACAAGGGGGATCCCAAAAACATTCAGTACTTC. Encoded protein: CASSKELDTNKGDPKNIQYF.